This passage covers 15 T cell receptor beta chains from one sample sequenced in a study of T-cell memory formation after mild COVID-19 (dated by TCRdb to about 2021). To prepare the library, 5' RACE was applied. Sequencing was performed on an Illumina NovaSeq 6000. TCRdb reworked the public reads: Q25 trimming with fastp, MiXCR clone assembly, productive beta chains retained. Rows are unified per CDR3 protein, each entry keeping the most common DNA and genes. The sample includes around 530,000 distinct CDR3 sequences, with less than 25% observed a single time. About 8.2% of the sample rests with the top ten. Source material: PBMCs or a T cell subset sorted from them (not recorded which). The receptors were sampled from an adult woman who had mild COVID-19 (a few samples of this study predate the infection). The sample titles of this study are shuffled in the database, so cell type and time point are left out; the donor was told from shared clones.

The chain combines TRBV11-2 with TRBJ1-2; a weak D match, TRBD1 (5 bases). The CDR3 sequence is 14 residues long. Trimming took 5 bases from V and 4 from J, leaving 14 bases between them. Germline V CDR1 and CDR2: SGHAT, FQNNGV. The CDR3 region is CASSNRDGSYGYTF. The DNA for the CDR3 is TGTGCCAGCAGCAACCGGGACGGATCCTATGGCTACACCTTC.

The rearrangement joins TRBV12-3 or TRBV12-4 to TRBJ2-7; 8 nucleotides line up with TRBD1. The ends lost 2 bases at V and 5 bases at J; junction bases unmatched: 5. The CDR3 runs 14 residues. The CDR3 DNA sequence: TGTGCCAGCAGTTTATTGGACAGGGAAAACGAGCAGTACTTC. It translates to CASSLLDRENEQYF.

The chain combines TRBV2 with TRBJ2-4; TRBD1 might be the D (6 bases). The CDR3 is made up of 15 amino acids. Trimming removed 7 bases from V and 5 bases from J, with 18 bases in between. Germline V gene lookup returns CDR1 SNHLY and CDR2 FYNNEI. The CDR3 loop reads CASTGQFKVENIQYF. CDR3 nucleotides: TGTGCCAGCACAGGACAGTTCAAAGTCGAAAACATTCAGTACTTC.

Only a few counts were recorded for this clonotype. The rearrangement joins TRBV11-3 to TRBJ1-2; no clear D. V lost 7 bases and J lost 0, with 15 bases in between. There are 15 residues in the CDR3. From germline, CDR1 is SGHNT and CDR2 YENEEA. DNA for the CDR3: TGTGCCAGCACCCCCGAAGGAGGACCTAACTATGGCTACACCTTC. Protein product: CASTPEGGPNYGYTF. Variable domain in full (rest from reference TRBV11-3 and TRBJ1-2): EAGVVQSPRYKIIEKKQPVAFWCNPISGHNTLYWYLQNLGQGPELLIRYENEEAVDDSQLPKDRFSAERLKGVDSTLKIQPAELGDSAVYLCASTPEGGPNYGYTFGSGTRLTVV.

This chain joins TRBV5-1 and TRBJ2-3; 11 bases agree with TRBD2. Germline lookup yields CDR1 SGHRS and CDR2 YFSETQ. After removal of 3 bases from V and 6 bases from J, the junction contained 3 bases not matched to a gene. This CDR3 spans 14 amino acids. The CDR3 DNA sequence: TGCGCCAGCAGCTCCGTAGCGGGGGGGGATACGCAGTATTTT. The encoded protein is CASSSVAGGDTQYF.

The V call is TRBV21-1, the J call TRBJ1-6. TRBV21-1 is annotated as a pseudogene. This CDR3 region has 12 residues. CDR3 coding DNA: TGTGCCAGCAGCAAAGGGGTCTTACACTCACACTTT. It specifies CASSKGVLHSHF.

In DNA form, the CDR3 reads TGTGCCAGCAGCCCCGGACAGGGGGCCACAGAGCCCCAGCATTTT. Its translation: CASSPGQGATEPQHF. The V gene is TRBV5-5, the J gene TRBJ1-5; TRBD1 agrees at 11 bases. V dropped 4 bases and J dropped 8; count of bases not matched to a gene: 8. The CDR3 has 15 residues. Germline V gene sequence: CDR1 SGHKS, CDR2 YYEKEE (reference sequence).

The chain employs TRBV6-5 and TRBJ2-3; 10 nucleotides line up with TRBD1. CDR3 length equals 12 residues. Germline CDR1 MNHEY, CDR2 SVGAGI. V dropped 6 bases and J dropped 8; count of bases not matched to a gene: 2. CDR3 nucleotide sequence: TGTGCCAGCAGGGGACAGGGGTCTACGCAGTATTTT. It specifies CASRGQGSTQYF.

The CDR3: CASSEGARLAGEETQYF. The CDR3 DNA reads as TGCGCCAGCAGCGAGGGGGCCCGACTAGCGGGGGAAGAGACCCAGTACTTC. The chain combines TRBV5-1 with TRBJ2-5; 12 bases are shared with TRBD2. Germline CDR1 SGHRS, CDR2 YFSETQ. Trimming cost V 4 bases and J 3 bases; bases outside gene matches: 10. The CDR3 is made up of 17 amino acids.

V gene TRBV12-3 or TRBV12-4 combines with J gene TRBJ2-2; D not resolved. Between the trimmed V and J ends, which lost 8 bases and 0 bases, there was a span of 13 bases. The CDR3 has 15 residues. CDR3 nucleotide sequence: TGTGCCAGCGGCCGGAATGTAGCGAACACCGGGGAGCTGTTTTTT. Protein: CASGRNVANTGELFF.

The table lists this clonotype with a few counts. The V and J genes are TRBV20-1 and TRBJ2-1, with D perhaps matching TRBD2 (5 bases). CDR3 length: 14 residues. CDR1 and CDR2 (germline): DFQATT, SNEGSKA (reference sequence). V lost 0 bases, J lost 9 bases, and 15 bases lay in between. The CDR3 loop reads CSAREVLGSSEQFF. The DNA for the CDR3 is TGCAGTGCTAGAGAGGTACTAGGTTCTTCTGAGCAGTTCTTC.

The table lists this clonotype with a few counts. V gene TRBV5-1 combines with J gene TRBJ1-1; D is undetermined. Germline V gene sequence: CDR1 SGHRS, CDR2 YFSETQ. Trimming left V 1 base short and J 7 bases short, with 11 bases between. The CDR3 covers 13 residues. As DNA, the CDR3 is TGCGCCAGCAGCTTGAGGGCGGATAGTGAAGCTTTCTTT. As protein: CASSLRADSEAFF.

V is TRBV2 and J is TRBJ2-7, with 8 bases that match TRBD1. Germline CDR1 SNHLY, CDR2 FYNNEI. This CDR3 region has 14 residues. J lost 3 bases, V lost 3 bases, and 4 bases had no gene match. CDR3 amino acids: CASSDGDRIYEQYF. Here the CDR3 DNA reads TGTGCCAGCAGTGATGGGGACAGGATCTACGAGCAGTACTTC.

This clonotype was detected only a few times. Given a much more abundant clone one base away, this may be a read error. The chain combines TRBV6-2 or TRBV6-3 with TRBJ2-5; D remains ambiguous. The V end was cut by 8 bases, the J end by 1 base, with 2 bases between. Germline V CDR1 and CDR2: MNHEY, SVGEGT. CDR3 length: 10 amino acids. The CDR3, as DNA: TGTGCCAGCGGCCAAGAGACCCAGTACTTC. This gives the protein CASGQETQYF.

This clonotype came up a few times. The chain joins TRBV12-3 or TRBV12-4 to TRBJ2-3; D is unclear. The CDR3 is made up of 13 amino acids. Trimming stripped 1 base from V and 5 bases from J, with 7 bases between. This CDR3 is CASSLGWLDTQYF. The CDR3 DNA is TGTGCCAGCAGTTTAGGCTGGCTAGATACGCAGTATTTT.